The 18 T cell receptor beta chains reported below all come from one sample, sequenced in a study of T cell repertoires in aging, cancer and after chemotherapy (dated by TCRdb to between 2018 and 2020). Instead of sorted cells or RNA, genomic DNA extracted from peripheral blood served as the source for amplifying TCR beta rearrangements. Instrument on record: Illumina MiSeq. Using a mixed TRB-A/B primer pool, multiplex touch-down PCR amplified rearranged TRB sequences covering the V, D and J segments. TCRdb redid the processing of the public reads, applying fastp at Q25 and MiXCR, and retained in-frame beta chains. Each CDR3 protein appears once, grouped with its most common genes and DNA. For this sample the table gives some 1,500 distinct CDR3 sequences, of which approximately 65% were detected only once. The ten top clones hold 40% to 45% of the sample. The sequencing input was blood. The receptors originated from a human donor with a blood cancer.

This chain links TRBV6-5 with TRBJ2-1; 11 nucleotides line up with TRBD1. Looked up from germline, CDR1 is MNHEY and CDR2 is SVGAGI. V lost 8 bases and J lost 6; bases outside the gene matches: 9. The CDR3 loop spans 15 amino acids. This CDR3 is CASRTGGSGGNEQFF. Written as DNA, the CDR3 is TGTGCCAGCCGGACAGGGGGCTCAGGCGGCAATGAGCAGTTCTTC.

There are a few counts of this clonotype. The chain uses TRBV6-5 and TRBJ2-3; D is ambiguous. This CDR3 has 12 amino acids. Germline V gives CDR1 MNHEY, CDR2 SVGAGI. The V end was cut by 0 bases, the J end by 6 bases, with 4 bases between. The CDR3 DNA reads TGTGCCAGCAGTTACTCCTGGGATACGCAGTATTTT. This codes for CASSYSWDTQYF.

The rearrangement joins TRBV29-1 to TRBJ2-3, with 8 bases fitting TRBD2. With 7 bases clipped from V and 2 bases from J, the junction kept 2 bases outside the gene matches. The CDR3 length is 12 residues. CDR1 and CDR2 (germline): SQVTM, ANQGSEA. The CDR3 nucleotides are TGCAGCGGCGGGGGGTACACAGATACGCAGTATTTT. Translation: CSGGGYTDTQYF.

The rearrangement links TRBV7-2 to TRBJ2-1, with D unclear. The CDR3 sequence is 11 residues long. Looked up from germline, CDR1 is SGHTA and CDR2 is FQGNSA. V was cut by 1 base and J by 10 bases, with 5 bases left in between. The CDR3 here is CASSLVAEQFF. The CDR3 bases are TGTGCCAGCAGCTTAGTGGCGGAGCAGTTCTTC. The variable domain in full, with the rest retrieved from reference TRBV7-2 and TRBJ2-1, is GAGVSQSPSNKVTEKGKDVELRCDPISGHTALYWYRQSLGQGLEFLIYFQGNSAPDKSGLPSDRFSAERTGGSVSTLTIQRTQQEDSAVYLCASSLVAEQFFGPGTRLTVL.

This clonotype is a singleton in its sample. The rearrangement uses TRBV19 and TRBJ2-6; TRBD1 is a possible D gene (6 bases). The J call may be incorrect, as the DNA end agrees better with TRBJ1-2. This CDR3 contains 11 residues. CDR1 LNHDA and CDR2 SQIVND come from the germline V gene (reference sequence). The CDR3 DNA reads as TGTGCCAGTAAGCGGCAGGGGAATTACACCTTC. It codes for CASKRQGNYTF.

This sequence joins TRBV12-3 or TRBV12-4 and TRBJ1-6; 11 nucleotides line up with TRBD1. The CDR3 is 16 amino acids. The ends lost 1 base at V and 9 bases at J; junction bases unmatched: 5. CDR3 protein: CASSLVGGTGGSPLHF. CDR3 DNA: TGTGCCAGCAGTTTAGTGGGAGGGACAGGGGGTTCACCCCTCCACTTT.

The chain joins TRBV5-4 to TRBJ2-1, with 9 bases fitting TRBD1. V lost 4 bases, J lost 2 bases, and 4 bases stayed unmatched. Germline V gene sequence: CDR1 SGHNT, CDR2 YYREEE (reference sequence). The CDR3 consists of 15 residues. CDR3 nucleotide sequence: TGTGCCAGCAGCCTCCGACAGGGGGCCTACAATGAGCAGTTCTTC. It specifies CASSLRQGAYNEQFF.

J is TRBJ1-2 and V is TRBV6-5, with D possibly TRBD1 on 6 matching bases. This CDR3 region has 17 residues. Germline V gives CDR1 MNHEY, CDR2 SVGAGI. V gave up 0 bases and J gave up 8 bases, with 22 bases separating them. This CDR3 reads CASSYSITGISSSGYTF. The CDR3 DNA follows: TGTGCCAGCAGTTACTCGATAACAGGGATTTCAAGCTCGGGCTACACCTTC.

This clonotype was seen once. The V gene is TRBV7-2, the J gene TRBJ1-2; 9 bases agree with TRBD1. This CDR3 contains 13 residues. V lost 4 bases and J lost 9; bases outside the gene matches: 6. From germline, CDR1 is SGHTA and CDR2 FQGNSA. The CDR3 region is CASSSRTGESYTF. The CDR3 nucleotides are TGTGCCAGCAGCTCCAGGACAGGGGAGAGCTACACCTTC.

In its sample, this clonotype was seen a few times. The chain uses TRBV6-4 and TRBJ2-1; D may match TRBD1 or TRBD2 (5 bases each). This CDR3 has 15 residues. Germline CDR1 reads MRHNA; CDR2 reads SNTAGT. Trimming took 6 bases from V and 2 from J, leaving 14 bases between them. The CDR3 nucleotides are TGTGCCAGCAGCGGGGCAGGGCGACCCTACAATGAGCAGTTCTTC. This codes for CASSGAGRPYNEQFF.

This clonotype has a handful of counts. The chain uses TRBV29-1 and TRBJ1-2, with D perhaps matching TRBD1 (5 bases). V was cut by 6 bases and J by 10 bases, with 27 bases left in between. Germline lookup yields CDR1 SQVTM and CDR2 ANQGSEA. The CDR3 is made up of 15 amino acids. The CDR3 region is CSVRAGGQGNNDYTF. CDR3 nucleotide sequence: TGCAGCGTCCGGGCCGGTGGGCAGGGCAACAACGACTACACCTTC.

The J gene is TRBJ1-2, the V gene TRBV6-1; 7 positions match TRBD1. The length of the CDR3 is 13 residues. The junction had 9 bases not matched to a gene; V was cut back by 6 bases and J by 8 bases. Germline V CDR1 and CDR2: MNHNS, SASEGT. The CDR3 coding sequence is TGTGCCAGCAGCCCCACAGGGGCGCGGGGCTACACCTTC. It encodes CASSPTGARGYTF.

The chain has TRBV29-1 and TRBJ1-5; 7 bases line up with TRBD1. The CDR3 runs to 13 residues. CDR1 and CDR2 (germline): SQVTM, ANQGSEA. Trimming cost V 7 bases and J 3 bases; bases outside gene matches: 6. The CDR3 DNA follows: TGCAGCGCCCGGGACAGCCACAATCAGCCCCAGCATTTT. The encoded protein is CSARDSHNQPQHF.

This clonotype occurred once. V usage is TRBV7-2 and J usage is TRBJ2-3, with 8 bases matching TRBD2. The CDR3 extends over 16 amino acids. Trimming removed 1 base from V and 7 bases from J; junction bases left unmatched: 10. Germline values: CDR1 SGHTA, CDR2 FQGNSA. DNA for the CDR3: TGTGCCAGCAGCTTAGGAGGCTCTAGCGGGCTGAATACGCAGTATTTT. This sequence encodes CASSLGGSSGLNTQYF.

This clonotype is large within its sample. The chain combines TRBV6-5 with TRBJ2-7, with TRBD1 as a possible D gene (6 bases). V was pared by 5 bases and J by 3 bases, with 14 bases between. Germline CDR1 and CDR2: MNHEY and SVGAGI. The CDR3 is 14 amino acids. The CDR3, as DNA: TGTGCCAGCAGTGAGTCGGACAGCTACTACGAGCAGTACTTC. It codes for CASSESDSYYEQYF.

J is TRBJ2-5 and V is TRBV5-6, with TRBD1 matching over 7 bases. The CDR3 consists of 13 residues. Germline V CDR1 and CDR2: SGHDT, YYEEEE. Trimming at V came to 6 bases and at J to 1 base, leaving 3 bases not matched to a gene. The CDR3 region has the DNA TGTGCCAGCATTCGACAGGGCCAAGAGACCCAGTACTTC. It translates to CASIRQGQETQYF.

In the case of this clonotype: At one end the junction does not follow the germline gene, possibly because of a read error. This chain uses TRBV6-5 with TRBJ2-6; TRBD1 might be the D (5 bases). Germline V lookup: CDR1 MNHEY, CDR2 SVGAGI. CDR3 length: 14 residues. The CDR3 nucleotides read TGTGCCAGCAGTTGGGGCTCTGGGGACAACGTCCTGACTTTC. This encodes CASSWGSGDNVLTF.

This clonotype appeared once. The chain is built from TRBV6-5 and TRBJ2-1; tentatively, D is TRBD2 (5 bases). V lost 0 bases to trimming and J lost 7 bases, with 13 bases between them. This CDR3 comprises 15 residues. CDR1 is MNHEY, CDR2 SVGAGI, per germline. The CDR3 is CASSYSRGPGNEQFF. CDR3 nucleotides: TGTGCCAGCAGTTACTCGAGAGGGCCGGGGAATGAGCAGTTCTTC.